The source of this TCR beta chain is a study of CD8 T cells in ankylosing spondylitis. Concerning this clonotype: What it binds is not known.

Study findings and constraints: Earlier literature documents some of the motif variants in reactive arthritis synovial fluid and blood. A TCR beta motif made of 7 to 9 highly homologous variants seemed typical of ankylosing spondylitis blood. Clones that were linked to disease were CD8+ and were relatively rare in peripheral blood.

TCRdb re-called the 5' RACE reads with MiXCR, one entry per CDR3 protein. Of fewer than 500,000 distinct CDR3 sequences listed, 25% to 30% are singletons. Germline CDR1 reads SNHLY; CDR2 reads FYNNEI. Trimming left V 1 base short and J 8 bases short, with 2 bases between. The CDR3 is 10 residues long. The TCR originated in a male donor with ankylosing spondylitis. The V gene is TRBV2, the J gene TRBJ1-2; D call uncertain. Sequencing was carried out using blood, either unsorted or a sorted T cell fraction (not recorded which). This CDR3 reads CASSEEGYTF. The DNA for the CDR3 is TGTGCCAGCAGTGAAGAAGGCTACACCTTC.